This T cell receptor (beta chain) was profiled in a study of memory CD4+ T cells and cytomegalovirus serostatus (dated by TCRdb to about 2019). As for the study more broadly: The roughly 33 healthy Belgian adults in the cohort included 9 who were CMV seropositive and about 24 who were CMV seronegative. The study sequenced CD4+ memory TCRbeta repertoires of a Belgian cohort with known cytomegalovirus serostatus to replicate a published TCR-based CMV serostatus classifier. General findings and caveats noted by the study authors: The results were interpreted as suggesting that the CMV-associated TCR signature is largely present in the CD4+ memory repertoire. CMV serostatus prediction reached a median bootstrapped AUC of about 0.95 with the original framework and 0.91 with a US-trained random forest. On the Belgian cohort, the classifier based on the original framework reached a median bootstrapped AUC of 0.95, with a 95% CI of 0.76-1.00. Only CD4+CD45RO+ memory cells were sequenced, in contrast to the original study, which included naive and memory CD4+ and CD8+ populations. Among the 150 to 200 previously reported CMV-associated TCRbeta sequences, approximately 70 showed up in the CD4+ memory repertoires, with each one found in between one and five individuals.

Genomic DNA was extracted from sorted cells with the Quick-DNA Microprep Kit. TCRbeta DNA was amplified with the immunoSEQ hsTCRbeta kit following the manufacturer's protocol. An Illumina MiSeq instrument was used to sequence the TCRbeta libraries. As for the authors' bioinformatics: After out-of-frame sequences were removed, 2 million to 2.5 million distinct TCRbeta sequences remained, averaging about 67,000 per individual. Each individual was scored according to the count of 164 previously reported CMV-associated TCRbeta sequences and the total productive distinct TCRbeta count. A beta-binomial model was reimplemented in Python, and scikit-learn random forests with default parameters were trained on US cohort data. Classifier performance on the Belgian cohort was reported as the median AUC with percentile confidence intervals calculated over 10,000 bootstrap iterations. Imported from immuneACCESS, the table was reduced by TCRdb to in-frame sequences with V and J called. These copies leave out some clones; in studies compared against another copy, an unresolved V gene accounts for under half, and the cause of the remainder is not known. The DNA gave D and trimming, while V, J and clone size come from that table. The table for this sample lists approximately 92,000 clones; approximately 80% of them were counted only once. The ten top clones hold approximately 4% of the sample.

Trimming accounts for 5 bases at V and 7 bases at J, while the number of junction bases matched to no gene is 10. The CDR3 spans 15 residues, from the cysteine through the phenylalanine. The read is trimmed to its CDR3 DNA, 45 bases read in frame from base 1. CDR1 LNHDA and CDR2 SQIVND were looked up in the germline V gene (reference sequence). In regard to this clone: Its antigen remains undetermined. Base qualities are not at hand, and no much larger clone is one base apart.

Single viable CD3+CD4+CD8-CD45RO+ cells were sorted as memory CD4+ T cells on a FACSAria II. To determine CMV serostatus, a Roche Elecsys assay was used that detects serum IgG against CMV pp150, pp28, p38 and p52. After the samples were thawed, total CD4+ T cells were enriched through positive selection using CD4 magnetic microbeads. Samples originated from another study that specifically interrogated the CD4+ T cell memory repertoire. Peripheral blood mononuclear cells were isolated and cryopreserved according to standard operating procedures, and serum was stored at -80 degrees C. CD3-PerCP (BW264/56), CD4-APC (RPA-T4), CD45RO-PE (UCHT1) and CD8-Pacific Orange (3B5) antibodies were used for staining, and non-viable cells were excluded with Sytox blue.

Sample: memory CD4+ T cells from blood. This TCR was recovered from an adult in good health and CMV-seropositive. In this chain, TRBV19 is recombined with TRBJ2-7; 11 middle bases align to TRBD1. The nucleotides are TGTGCCAGTAGTCTATCCGGACAGGGGGCCGTGGAGCAGTACTTC. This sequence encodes CASSLSGQGAVEQYF.